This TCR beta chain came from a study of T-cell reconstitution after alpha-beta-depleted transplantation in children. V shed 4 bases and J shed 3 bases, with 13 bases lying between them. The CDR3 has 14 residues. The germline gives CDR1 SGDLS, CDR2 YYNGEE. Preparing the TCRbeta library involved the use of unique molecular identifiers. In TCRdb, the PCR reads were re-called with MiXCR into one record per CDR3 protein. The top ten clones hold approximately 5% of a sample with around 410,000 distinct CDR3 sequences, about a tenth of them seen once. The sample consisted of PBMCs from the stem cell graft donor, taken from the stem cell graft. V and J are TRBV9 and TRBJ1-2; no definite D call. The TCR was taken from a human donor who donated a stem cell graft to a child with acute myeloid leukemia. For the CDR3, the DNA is TGTGCCAGCAGCACCCGGGCAGCTTACTATGGCTACACCTTC. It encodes CASSTRAAYYGYTF.